These T cell receptor beta chains were read from a single sample in a study of blood T cell repertoires in COVID-19. Profiled with immunoSEQ multiplex PCR; TCRdb holds only in-frame clones, not every one. This table has roughly 360,000 clones, 88% appearing once. The material sequenced was PBMCs or T cells enriched from blood (not recorded which). The receptors here all came from a woman aged 25 to 39 with acute COVID-19. CDR3s leave out the opening cysteine and the closing phenylalanine or tryptophan. Each record gives: V gene, J gene, CDR3 protein.

>TRBV19|TRBJ1-5
ASSKSRDRVGQPQH
>TRBV4-1|TRBJ2-7
ASSQLAGAYEQY
>TRBV15|TRBJ2-7
ATAGGTLREQY
>TRBV7-8|TRBJ2-2
ASSSVGQGSTGELF
>TRBV30|TRBJ1-5
AWSKGGPGPQH
>TRBV5-8|TRBJ1-1
ASSKRTEAF
>TRBV9|TRBJ2-2
ASSPRTSGGANGELF
>TRBV2|TRBJ2-7
ASTKGTSGLYEQY
>TRBV6-5|TRBJ1-6
ASSKSDSPLH
>TRBV19|TRBJ2-3
ASSRRTGGRTDTQY
>TRBV9|TRBJ1-3
ASSPGKGNTIY
>TRBV6-5|TRBJ2-3
ASSYQETDTQY
>TRBV7-3|TRBJ1-2
ASSLETGGGYT
>TRBV27|TRBJ2-3
ASSFRITSGGPRSTDTQY
>TRBV7-8|TRBJ2-7
ASSLGGQGIEQY
>TRBV24-1|TRBJ1-1
ATSGGQGATTEAF
>TRBV29-1|TRBJ1-2
SVESGTGLNYGYT
>TRBV7-2|TRBJ1-4
ASSLGPGVGEKLF
>TRBV7-8|TRBJ2-1
ASSSEGVGRTLGFVYNEQF
>TRBV5-6|TRBJ1-5
ASSLVRDSNQPQH
>TRBV18|TRBJ2-7
ASSPLGQALAYEQY
>TRBV5-5|TRBJ2-3
ASSLVPPGFSTDTQY
>TRBV18|TRBJ1-3
ATKPGGNSGNTIY
>TRBV7-6|TRBJ2-1
ASSLRLADNEQF
>TRBV7-9|TRBJ1-2
ASIQDMGQDYGYT